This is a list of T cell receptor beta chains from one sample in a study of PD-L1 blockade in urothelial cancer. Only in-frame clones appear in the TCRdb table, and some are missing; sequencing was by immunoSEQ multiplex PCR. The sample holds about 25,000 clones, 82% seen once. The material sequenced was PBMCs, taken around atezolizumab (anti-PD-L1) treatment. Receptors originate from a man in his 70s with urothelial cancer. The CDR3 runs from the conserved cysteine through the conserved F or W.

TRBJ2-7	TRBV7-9	CASSSFAYEQYF
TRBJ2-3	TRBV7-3	CASSSPGDPSTDTQYF
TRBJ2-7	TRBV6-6	CASRITSGNYEQYF
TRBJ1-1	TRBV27	CASSLSLTGENTEAFF
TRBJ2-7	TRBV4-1	CASSQNFGEQYF
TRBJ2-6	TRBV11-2	CASSNKQALRANVLTF
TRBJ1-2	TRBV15	CATSRESTGSYGYTF
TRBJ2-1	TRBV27	CASSRGQSAYNEQFF
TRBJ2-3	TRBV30	CAWSLAGRSDTQYF
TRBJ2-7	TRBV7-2	CASSLGQVYEQYF
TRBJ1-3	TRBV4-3	CASSQDISGNTIYF
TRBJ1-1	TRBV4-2	CASSQDSQTIHTEAFF
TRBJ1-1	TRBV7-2	CASSLGQTMNTEAFF
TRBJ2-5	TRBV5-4	CASSLDSTGETQYF
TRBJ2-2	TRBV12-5	CASGLVHSGTSDTGELFF
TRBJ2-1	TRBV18	CASSPSAGGGYNEQFF
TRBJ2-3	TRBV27	CASSLTGVGTDTQYF
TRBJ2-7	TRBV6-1	CASIDPPTQRQYF
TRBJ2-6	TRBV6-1	CASSARGQGASGANVLTF
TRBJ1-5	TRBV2	CASSDDREGEPQHF
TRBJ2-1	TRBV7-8	CASSLTGQSSYNEQFF
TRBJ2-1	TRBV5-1	CASSLGAGKYNEQFF
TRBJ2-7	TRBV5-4	CASSFLPDNPYEQYF
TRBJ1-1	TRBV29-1	CSVGPSSNMNTEAFF
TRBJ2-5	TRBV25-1	CASSGGQPQETQYF
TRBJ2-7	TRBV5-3	CARSPSDEQYF
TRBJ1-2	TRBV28	CASSQMNNYGYTF
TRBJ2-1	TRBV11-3	CASSLDAGAYNEQFF
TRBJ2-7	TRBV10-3	CAAAEGANYEQYF
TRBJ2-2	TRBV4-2	CASSQDGGGNSGELFF
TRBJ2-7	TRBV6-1	CASRRDSAWEQYF
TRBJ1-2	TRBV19	CASSVTGANYGYTF
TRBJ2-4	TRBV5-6	CASSFSAGIAKNIQYF
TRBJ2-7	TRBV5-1	CASSLRGQGSHEQYF
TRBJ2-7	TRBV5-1	CASSAGGGRGGEQYF
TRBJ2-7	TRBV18	CASSQQPGYEQYF
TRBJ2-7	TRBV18	CASSPAGGRSYEQYF
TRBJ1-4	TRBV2	CASRRTGTNEKLFF
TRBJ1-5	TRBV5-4	CASSKGGNSNQPQHF
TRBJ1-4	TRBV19	CASSSIQAGANEKLFF
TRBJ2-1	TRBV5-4	CASSPWDSGNEQFF
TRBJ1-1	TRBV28	CASSRGDLPNTEAFF
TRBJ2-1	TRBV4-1	CASSHASGRGDGNEQFF
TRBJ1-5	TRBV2	CASSATDFYTNQPQHF
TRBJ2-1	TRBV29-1	CSVGGGIYNEQFF
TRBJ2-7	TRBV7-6	CASSSSGRTYEQYF
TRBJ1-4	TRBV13	CASSNDRGGAEKLFF
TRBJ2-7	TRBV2	CASGGDSSYEQYF
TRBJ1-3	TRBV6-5	CASSYQSGDGNTIYF
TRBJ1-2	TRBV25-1	CASSATPGQHSANYGYTF